Each of the 5 T cell receptor beta chains below was sequenced from the same sample in a study of blood T cell repertoires in COVID-19. Here immunoSEQ multiplex PCR was the method, and the copy in TCRdb shows in-frame clones only, minus some. This sample carries fewer than 350,000 clones, about nine tenths of them seen once, and the ten largest clones take approximately 12%. Material for sequencing was peripheral blood. These receptors came from a woman aged 25 to 39 with COVID-19, enrolled during active disease.

The chain has TRBV5-1 and TRBJ2-7; TRBD2 might be the D (5 bases). Per germline, CDR1 SGHRS and CDR2 YFSETQ. The CDR3 extends over 11 amino acids. V shed 4 bases and J shed 5 bases, with 7 bases lying between them. Written as DNA, the CDR3 is TGCGCCAGCAGCGGGCGGGACGAGCAGTACTTC. Its protein is CASSGRDEQYF.

This clone was recorded a few times. The V gene is TRBV7-9, the J gene TRBJ2-7; a weak D match, TRBD2 (6 bases). The V gene lost 5 bases and the J gene lost 3 bases, with 14 bases spanning the gap. In germline, CDR1 is SEHNR, CDR2 FQNEAQ (reference sequence). The CDR3 sequence is 14 residues long. The CDR3: CASSTMGGSYEQYF. The CDR3, as DNA: TGTGCCAGCAGCACCATGGGGGGTAGCTACGAGCAGTACTTC.

The J gene is TRBJ2-7, the V gene TRBV6-5; a weak D match, TRBD1 (6 bases). The V and J ends lost 7 bases and 1 base respectively, with 14 bases between them. Germline V gene data show CDR1 as MNHEY and CDR2 as SVGAGI. This CDR3 is 14 amino acids long. The DNA for the CDR3 is TGTGCCAGCAAGATAGACAGGCCTTCCTACGAGCAGTACTTC. It yields the protein CASKIDRPSYEQYF.

This clone was recorded only once. V gene TRBV7-9 combines with J gene TRBJ2-1, with 7 bases aligning to TRBD2. The CDR3 covers 15 residues. Germline values: CDR1 SEHNR, CDR2 FQNEAQ (reference sequence). The V segment lost 1 base and the J segment 7 bases; nucleotides outside the gene matches: 7. The CDR3 bases are TGTGCCAGCAGCTTAGTTCGGGGGGATGAAAATGAGCAGTTCTTC. It yields the protein CASSLVRGDENEQFF.

The genes are TRBV11-2 and TRBJ2-7; D possibly corresponds to TRBD2 (5 bases). The CDR3 sequence is 13 residues long. Trimming cost V 3 bases and J 3 bases, with 9 bases left between them. Germline values: CDR1 SGHAT, CDR2 FQNNGV. The CDR3 loop is CASSFRTGYEQYF. The DNA of the CDR3 is TGTGCCAGCAGCTTTCGGACTGGCTACGAGCAGTACTTC.